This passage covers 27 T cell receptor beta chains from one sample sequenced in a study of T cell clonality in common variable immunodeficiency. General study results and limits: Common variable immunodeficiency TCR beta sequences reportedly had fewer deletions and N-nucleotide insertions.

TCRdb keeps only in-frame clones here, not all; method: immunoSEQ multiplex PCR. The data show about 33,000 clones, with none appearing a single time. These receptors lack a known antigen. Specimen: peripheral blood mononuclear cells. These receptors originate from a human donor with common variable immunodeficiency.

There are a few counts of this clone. The part of the CDR3 DNA that was read is TGTGCCAGCTCACTTGAGGGCGGGGCG. It specifies CASSLEGGA. The CDR3 as a whole reads CASSLEGGAQYF. This chain uses TRBV18 with TRBJ2-3; TRBD2 might be the D (6 bases). The read comes to an end 3 residues before the CDR3 does, leaving the germline J gene to fill in the end. Per the germline V gene, CDR1 is KGHSH and CDR2 is LQKENI. The CDR3 has 12 residues. Filled out from reference TRBV18 and TRBJ2-3, the complete variable domain reads NAGVMQNPRHLVRRRGQEARLRCSPMKGHSHVYWYRQLPEEGLKFMVYLQKENIIDESGMPKERFSAEFPKEGPSILRIQQVVRGDSAAYFCASSLEGGAQYFGPGTRLTVL.

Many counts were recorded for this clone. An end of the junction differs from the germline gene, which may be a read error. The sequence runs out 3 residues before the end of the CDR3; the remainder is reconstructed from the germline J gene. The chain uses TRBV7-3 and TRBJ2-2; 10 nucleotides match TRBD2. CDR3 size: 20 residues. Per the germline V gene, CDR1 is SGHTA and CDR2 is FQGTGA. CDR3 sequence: CASTLTRQLAGTRDTGELFF. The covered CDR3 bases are TGTGCCAGCACCTTAACTAGGCAACTAGCGGGGACCCGGGACACCGGGGAG. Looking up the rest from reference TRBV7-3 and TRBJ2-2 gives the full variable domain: GAGVSQTPSNKVTEKGKYVELRCDPISGHTALYWYRQSLGQGPEFLIYFQGTGAADDSGLPNDRFFAVRPEGSVSTLKIQRTERGDSAVYLCASTLTRQLAGTRDTGELFFGEGSRLTVL.

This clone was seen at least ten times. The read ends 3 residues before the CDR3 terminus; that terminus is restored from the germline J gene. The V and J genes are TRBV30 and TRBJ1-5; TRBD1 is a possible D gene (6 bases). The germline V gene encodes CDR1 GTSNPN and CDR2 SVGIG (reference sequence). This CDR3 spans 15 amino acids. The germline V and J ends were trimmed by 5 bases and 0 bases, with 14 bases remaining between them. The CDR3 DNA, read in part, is TGTGCCTGGGGCATAGCAGGGGCTAGCAATCAGCCC. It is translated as CAWGIAGASNQP. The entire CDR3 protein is CAWGIAGASNQPQHF.

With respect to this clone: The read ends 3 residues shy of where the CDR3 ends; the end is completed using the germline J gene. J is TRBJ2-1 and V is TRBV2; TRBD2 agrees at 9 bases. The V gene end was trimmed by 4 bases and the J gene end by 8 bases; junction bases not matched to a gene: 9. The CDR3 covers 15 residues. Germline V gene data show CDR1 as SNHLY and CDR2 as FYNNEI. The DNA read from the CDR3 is TGTGCCAGCAGTGTGCCCAGCGGGGGGCGGGATGAG. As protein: CASSVPSGGRDE. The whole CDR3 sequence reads CASSVPSGGRDEQFF.

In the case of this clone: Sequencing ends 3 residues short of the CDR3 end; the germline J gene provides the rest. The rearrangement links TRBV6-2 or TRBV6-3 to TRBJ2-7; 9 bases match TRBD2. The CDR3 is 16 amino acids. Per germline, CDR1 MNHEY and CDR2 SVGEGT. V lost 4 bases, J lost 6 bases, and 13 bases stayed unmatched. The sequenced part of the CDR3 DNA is TGTGCCAGCAGTTCCCCCCCAGCGGGGGGTACTCCCGAG. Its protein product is CASSSPPAGGTPE. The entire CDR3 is CASSSPPAGGTPEQYF.

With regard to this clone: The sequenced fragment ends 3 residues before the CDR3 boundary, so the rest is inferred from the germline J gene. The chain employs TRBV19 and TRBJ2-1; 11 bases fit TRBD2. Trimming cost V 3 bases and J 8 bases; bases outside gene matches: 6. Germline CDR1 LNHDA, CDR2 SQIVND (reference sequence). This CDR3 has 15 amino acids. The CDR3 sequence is CASSIYSGGADEQFF. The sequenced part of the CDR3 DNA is TGTGCCAGTAGTATCTATAGCGGGGGGGCGGATGAG.

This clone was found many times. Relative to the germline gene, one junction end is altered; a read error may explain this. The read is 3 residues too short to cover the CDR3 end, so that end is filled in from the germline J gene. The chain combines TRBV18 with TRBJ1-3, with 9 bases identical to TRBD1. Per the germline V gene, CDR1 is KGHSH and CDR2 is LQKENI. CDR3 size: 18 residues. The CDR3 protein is CASSPSPGQGGSGNIIYF. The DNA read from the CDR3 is TGTGCCAGCTCACCCTCCCCGGGACAGGGTGGCTCTGGAAACATC.

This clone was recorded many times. Incomplete CDR3 DNA: TGTGCCAGCAGCCTAAGAGGCGGGACC. Protein sequence: CASSLRGGT. The CDR3 reads in full as CASSLRGGTQYF. The V call is TRBV7-2, the J call TRBJ2-5, with no clear D. The read comes to an end 3 residues before the CDR3 does, leaving the germline J gene to fill in the end. Germline lookup yields CDR1 SGHTA and CDR2 FQGNSA. The CDR3 is 12 amino acids. V shed 5 bases and J shed 7 bases, with 11 bases lying between them.

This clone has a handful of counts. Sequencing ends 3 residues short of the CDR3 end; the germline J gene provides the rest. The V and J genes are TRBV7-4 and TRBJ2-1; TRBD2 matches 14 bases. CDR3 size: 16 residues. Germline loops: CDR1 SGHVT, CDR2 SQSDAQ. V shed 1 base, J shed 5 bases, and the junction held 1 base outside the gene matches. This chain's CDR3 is CASSLGGLAGDNEQFF. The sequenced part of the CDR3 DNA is TGTGCCAGCAGCTTAGGGGGACTAGCGGGGGACAATGAG.

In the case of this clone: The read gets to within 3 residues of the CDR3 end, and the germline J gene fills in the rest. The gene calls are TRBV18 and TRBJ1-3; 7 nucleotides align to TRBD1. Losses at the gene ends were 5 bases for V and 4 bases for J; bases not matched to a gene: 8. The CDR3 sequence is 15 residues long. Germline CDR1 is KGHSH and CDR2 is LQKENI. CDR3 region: CASSSITGDGNTIYF. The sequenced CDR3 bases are TGTGCCAGCTCATCCATTACAGGGGACGGAAACACC.

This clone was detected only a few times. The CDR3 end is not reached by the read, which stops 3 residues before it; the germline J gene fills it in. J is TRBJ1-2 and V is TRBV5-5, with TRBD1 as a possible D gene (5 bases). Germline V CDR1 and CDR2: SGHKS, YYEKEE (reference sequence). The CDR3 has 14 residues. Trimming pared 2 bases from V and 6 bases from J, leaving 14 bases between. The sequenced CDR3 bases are TGTGCCAGCAGCTTTCGTCCCAGGGTGGATGGC. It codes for CASSFRPRVDG. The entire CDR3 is CASSFRPRVDGYTF. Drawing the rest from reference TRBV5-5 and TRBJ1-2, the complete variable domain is DAGVTQSPTHLIKTRGQQVTLRCSPISGHKSVSWYQQVLGQGPQFIFQYYEKEERGRGNFPDRFSARQFPNYSSELNVNALLLGDSALYLCASSFRPRVDGYTFGSGTRLTVV.

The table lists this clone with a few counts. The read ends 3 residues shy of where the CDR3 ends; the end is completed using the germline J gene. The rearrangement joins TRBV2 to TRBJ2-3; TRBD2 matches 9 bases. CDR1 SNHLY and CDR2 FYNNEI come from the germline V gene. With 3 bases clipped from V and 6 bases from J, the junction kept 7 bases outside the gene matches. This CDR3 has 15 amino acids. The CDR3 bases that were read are TGTGCCAGCAGTGATAGCGGGGGCTCCTCCGATACG. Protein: CASSDSGGSSDT. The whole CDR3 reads CASSDSGGSSDTQYF.

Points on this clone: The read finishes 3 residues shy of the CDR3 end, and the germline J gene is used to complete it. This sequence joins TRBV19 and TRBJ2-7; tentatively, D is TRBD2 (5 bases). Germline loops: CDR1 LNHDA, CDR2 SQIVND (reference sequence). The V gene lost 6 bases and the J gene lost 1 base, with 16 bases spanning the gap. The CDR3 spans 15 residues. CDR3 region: CASREGAGDSYEQYF. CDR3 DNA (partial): TGTGCCAGTAGGGAAGGCGCCGGGGATTCCTACGAG.

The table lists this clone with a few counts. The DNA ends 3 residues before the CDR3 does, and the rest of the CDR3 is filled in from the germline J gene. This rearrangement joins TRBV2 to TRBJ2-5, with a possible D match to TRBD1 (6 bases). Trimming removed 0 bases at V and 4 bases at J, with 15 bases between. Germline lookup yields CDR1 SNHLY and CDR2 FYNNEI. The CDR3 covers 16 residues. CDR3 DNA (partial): TGTGCCAGCAGTGAAGCAGGGCAGGGGATTGGAGAGACC. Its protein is CASSEAGQGIGET. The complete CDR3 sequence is CASSEAGQGIGETQYF.

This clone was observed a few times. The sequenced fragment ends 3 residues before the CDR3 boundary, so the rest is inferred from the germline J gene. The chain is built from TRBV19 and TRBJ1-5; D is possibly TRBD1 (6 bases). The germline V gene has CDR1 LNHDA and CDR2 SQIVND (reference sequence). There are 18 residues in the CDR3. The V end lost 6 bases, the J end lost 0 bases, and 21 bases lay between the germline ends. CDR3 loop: CASSQRYGTTLSNQPQHF. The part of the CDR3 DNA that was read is TGTGCCAGTAGCCAGAGGTATGGGACAACTCTTAGCAATCAGCCC. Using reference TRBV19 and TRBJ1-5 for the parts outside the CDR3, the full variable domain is DGGITQSPKYLFRKEGQNVTLSCEQNLNHDAMYWYRQDPGQGLRLIYYSQIVNDFQKGDIAEGYSVSREKKESFPLTVTSAQKNPTAFYLCASSQRYGTTLSNQPQHFGDGTRLSIL.

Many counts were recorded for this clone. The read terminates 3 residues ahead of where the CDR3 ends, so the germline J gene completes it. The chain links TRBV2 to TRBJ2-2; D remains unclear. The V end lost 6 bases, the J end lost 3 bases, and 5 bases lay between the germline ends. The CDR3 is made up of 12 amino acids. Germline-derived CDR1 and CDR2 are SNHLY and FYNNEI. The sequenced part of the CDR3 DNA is TGTGCCAGCAGGCCAGACACCGGGGAG. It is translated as CASRPDTGE. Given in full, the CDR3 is CASRPDTGELFF.

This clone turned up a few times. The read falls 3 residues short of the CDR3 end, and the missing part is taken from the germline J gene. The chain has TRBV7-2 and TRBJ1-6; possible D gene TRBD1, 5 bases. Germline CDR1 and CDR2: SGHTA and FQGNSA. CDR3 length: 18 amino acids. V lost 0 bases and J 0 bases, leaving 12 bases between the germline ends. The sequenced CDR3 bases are TGTGCCAGCAGCTTAGCGCGGCAGGGATACTCCTATAATTCACCC. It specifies CASSLARQGYSYNSP. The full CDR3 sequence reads CASSLARQGYSYNSPLHF.

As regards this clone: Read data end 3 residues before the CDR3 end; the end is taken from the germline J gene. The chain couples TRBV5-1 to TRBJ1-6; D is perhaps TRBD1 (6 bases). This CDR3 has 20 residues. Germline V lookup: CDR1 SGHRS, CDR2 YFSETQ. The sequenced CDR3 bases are TGCGCCAGCAGCTTGGATGCGGGGGGCCTCACGTGGACCAAAATACCCCCC. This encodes CASSLDAGGLTWTKIPP. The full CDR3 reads CASSLDAGGLTWTKIPPLHF.

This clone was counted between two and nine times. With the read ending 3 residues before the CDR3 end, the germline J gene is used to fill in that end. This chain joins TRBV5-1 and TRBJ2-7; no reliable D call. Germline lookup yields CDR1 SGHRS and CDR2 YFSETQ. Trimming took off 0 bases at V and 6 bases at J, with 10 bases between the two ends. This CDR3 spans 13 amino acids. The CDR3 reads CASSLAYRGEQYF. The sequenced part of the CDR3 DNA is TGCGCCAGCAGCTTGGCTTACAGAGGCGAG.

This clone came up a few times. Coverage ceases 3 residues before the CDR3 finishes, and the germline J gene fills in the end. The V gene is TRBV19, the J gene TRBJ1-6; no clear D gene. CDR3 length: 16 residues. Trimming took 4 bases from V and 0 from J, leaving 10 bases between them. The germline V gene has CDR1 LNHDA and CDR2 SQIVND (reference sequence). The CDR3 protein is CASSTFRSSYNSPLHF. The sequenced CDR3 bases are TGTGCCAGTAGTACCTTCAGGAGCTCCTATAATTCACCC.

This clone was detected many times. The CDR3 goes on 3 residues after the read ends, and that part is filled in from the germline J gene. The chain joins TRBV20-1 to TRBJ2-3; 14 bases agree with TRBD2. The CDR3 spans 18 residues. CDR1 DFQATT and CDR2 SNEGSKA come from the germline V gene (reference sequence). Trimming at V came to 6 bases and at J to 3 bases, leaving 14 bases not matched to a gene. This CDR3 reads CSATQTSGGAFQTDTQYF. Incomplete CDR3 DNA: TGCAGTGCCACCCAGACTAGCGGGGGGGCTTTCCAAACAGATACG.

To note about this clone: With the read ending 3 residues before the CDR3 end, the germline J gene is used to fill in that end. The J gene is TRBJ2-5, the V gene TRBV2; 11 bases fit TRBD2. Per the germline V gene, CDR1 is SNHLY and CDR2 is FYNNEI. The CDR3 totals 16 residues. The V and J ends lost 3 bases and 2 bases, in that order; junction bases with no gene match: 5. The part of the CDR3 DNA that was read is TGTGCCAGCAGTGACATGGTAGCGGGGGGGCAAGAGACC. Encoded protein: CASSDMVAGGQET. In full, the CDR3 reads CASSDMVAGGQETQYF.

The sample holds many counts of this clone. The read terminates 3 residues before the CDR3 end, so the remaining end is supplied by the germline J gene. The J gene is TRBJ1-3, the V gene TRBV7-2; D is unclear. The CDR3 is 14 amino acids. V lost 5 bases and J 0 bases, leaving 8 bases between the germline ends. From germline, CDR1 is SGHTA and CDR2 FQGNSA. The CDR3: CASSPGSSGNTIYF. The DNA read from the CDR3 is TGTGCCAGCAGCCCCGGGTCCTCTGGAAACACC. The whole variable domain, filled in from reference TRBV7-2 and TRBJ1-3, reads GAGVSQSPSNKVTEKGKDVELRCDPISGHTALYWYRQSLGQGLEFLIYFQGNSAPDKSGLPSDRFSAERTGGSVSTLTIQRTQQEDSAVYLCASSPGSSGNTIYFGEGSWLTVV.

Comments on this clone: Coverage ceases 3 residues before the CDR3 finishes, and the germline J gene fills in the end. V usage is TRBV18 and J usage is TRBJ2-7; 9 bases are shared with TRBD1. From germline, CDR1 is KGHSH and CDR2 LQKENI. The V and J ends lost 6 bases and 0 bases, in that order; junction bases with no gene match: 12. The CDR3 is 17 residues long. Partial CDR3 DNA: TGTGCCAGCTCCCTAGAACTACCGGGACAGGGCTCCTACGAG. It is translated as CASSLELPGQGSYE. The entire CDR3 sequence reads CASSLELPGQGSYEQYF.

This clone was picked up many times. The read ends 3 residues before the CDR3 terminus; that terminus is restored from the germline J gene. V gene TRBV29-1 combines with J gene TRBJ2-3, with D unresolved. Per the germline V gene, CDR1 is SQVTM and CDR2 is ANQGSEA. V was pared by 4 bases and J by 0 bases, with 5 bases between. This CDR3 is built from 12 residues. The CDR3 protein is CSVVGSTDTQYF. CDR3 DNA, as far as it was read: TGCAGCGTTGTAGGGAGCACAGATACG.

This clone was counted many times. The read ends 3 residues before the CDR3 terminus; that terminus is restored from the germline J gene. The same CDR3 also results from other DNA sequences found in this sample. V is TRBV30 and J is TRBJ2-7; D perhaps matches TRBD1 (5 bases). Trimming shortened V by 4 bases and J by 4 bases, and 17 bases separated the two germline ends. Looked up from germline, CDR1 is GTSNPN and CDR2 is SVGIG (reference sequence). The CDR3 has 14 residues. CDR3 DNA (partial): TGTGCCTGGACCCCAGTGACAGACACTTACGAG. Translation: CAWTPVTDTYE. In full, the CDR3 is CAWTPVTDTYEQYF.

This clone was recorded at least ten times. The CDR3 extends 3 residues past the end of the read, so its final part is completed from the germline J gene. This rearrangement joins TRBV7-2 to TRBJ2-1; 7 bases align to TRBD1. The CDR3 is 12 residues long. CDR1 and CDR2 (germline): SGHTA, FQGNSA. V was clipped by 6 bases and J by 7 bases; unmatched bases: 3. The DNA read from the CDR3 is TGTGCCAGCAGGAGGGGGCCGAATGAG. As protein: CASRRGPNE. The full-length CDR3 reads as CASRRGPNEQFF. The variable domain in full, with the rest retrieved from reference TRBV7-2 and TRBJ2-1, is GAGVSQSPSNKVTEKGKDVELRCDPISGHTALYWYRQSLGQGLEFLIYFQGNSAPDKSGLPSDRFSAERTGGSVSTLTIQRTQQEDSAVYLCASRRGPNEQFFGPGTRLTVL.